The 9 T cell receptor beta chains given below trace back to one sample, sequenced in a study of T cells in Graves' hyperthyroidism and ophthalmopathy. From RNA transcripts, TCR beta CDR3 regions were amplified. TCR CDR3 regions were first amplified by RT-PCR with HTBI primers. One entry per CDR3 protein results from TCRdb running MiXCR on the multiplex PCR reads. The table has 650,000 to 850,000 distinct CDR3 sequences, roughly a sixth seen once. Sequencing used blood. These receptors all come from a woman in her forties or fifties with Graves' hyperthyroidism that later progressed to Graves' ophthalmopathy.

A few counts support this clonotype. The junction departs from the called germline gene at one end, perhaps through a read error. The gene calls are TRBV7-9 and TRBJ1-6; no clear D gene. Germline values: CDR1 SEHNR, CDR2 FQNEAQ (reference sequence). The CDR3 runs to 12 residues. CDR3 in DNA: TGCGCCAGCAGCTTGGCCGGTTCACCCCTCCACTTT. Translating it yields CASSLAGSPLHF.

The chain has TRBV19 and TRBJ1-5; D is unclear. The germline V gene encodes CDR1 LNHDA and CDR2 SQIVND (reference sequence). V was clipped by 2 bases and J by 5 bases, with 7 bases between them. The CDR3 contains 13 residues. The CDR3 DNA follows: TGTGCCAGTAGTATATCCAGCTATCAGCCCCAGCATTTT. Protein sequence: CASSISSYQPQHF.

This clonotype appeared many times. The V call is TRBV27, the J call TRBJ2-5; D may be TRBD1 or TRBD2 (5 bases each). Germline CDR1 is MNHEY and CDR2 is SMNVEV (reference sequence). There are 18 residues in the CDR3. V lost 1 base and J lost 2, with 20 bases in between. Here the CDR3 DNA reads TGTGCCAGCAGTTTATTAGGGGCGGGCAGTCTAGATCAAGAGACCCAGTACTTC. It encodes CASSLLGAGSLDQETQYF.

This clonotype was observed a handful of times. The V call is TRBV5-1, the J call TRBJ1-2; 7 nucleotides align to TRBD1. Losses at the gene ends were 2 bases for V and 4 bases for J; bases not matched to a gene: 8. The CDR3 extends over 15 amino acids. Germline V gives CDR1 SGHRS, CDR2 YFSETQ. Here the CDR3 DNA reads TGCGCCAGCAGCTTAGGCGAGGGGGCGATCTATGGCTACACCTTC. It is translated as CASSLGEGAIYGYTF.

The rearrangement links TRBV4-1 to TRBJ1-3; TRBD1 might be the D (5 bases). Trimming took 1 base from V and 4 from J, leaving 11 bases between them. The CDR3 sequence is 15 residues long. The germline V gene has CDR1 MGHRA and CDR2 YSYEKL. CDR3: CASSQVAGKGNTIYF. The DNA for the CDR3 is TGCGCCAGCAGCCAAGTTGCAGGGAAGGGAAACACCATATATTTT.

The chain links TRBV6-5 to TRBJ1-6; D is perhaps TRBD1 (5 bases). The germline gives CDR1 MNHEY, CDR2 SVGAGI. Trimming removed 6 bases at V and 11 bases at J, with 26 bases between. CDR3 length: 17 amino acids. In nucleotides, the CDR3 is TGTGCCAGCAGAGTGACATTCCGAGCTGACTCAGGGACACCCCTCCACTTT. It yields the protein CASRVTFRADSGTPLHF.

The J gene is TRBJ1-1, the V gene TRBV20-1; D gene unclear. Looked up from germline, CDR1 is DFQATT and CDR2 is SNEGSKA (reference sequence). Trimming cost V 4 bases and J 1 base, with 7 bases left between them. The CDR3 runs to 12 residues. The CDR3 nucleotides read TGCAGTGCTATTCACCCGAACACTGAAGCTTTCTTT. It translates to CSAIHPNTEAFF.

This clonotype was recorded a few times. The rearrangement links TRBV18 to TRBJ2-7, with TRBD1 as a possible D gene (5 bases). V was cut by 2 bases and J by 6 bases, with 14 bases left in between. This CDR3 region has 14 residues. Germline assignment: CDR1 KGHSH and CDR2 LQKENI. The CDR3 bases are TGTGCCAGCTCACCAAACCCGGACATCGCCGAGCAGTACTTC. Its translation is CASSPNPDIAEQYF. Combining the CDR3 with reference TRBV18 and TRBJ2-7 gives the whole variable domain NAGVMQNPRHLVRRRGQEARLRCSPMKGHSHVYWYRQLPEEGLKFMVYLQKENIIDESGMPKERFSAEFPKEGPSILRIQQVVRGDSAAYFCASSPNPDIAEQYFGPGTRLTVT.

This clonotype was seen repeatedly, ten times or more. CDR3 loop: CASSRVRVNTEAFF. CDR3 in DNA: TGTGCCAGCAGCCGAGTACGGGTAAATACTGAAGCTTTCTTT. The V and J genes are TRBV7-8 and TRBJ1-1, with D hard to call. This CDR3 contains 14 residues. V was clipped by 5 bases and J by 5 bases, with 15 bases between them. Germline V gene data show CDR1 as SGHVS and CDR2 as FQNEAQ.